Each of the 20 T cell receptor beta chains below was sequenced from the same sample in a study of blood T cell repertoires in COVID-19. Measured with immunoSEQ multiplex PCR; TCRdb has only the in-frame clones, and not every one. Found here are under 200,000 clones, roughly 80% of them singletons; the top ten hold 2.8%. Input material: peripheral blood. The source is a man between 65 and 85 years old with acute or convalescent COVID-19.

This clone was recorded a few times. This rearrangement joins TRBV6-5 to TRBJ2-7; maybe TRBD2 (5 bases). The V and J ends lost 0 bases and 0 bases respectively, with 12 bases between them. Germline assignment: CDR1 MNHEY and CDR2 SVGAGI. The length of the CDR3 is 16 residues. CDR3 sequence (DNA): TGTGCCAGCAGTTACTCGATGTACGGGGACTCCTACGAGCAGTACTTC. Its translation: CASSYSMYGDSYEQYF.

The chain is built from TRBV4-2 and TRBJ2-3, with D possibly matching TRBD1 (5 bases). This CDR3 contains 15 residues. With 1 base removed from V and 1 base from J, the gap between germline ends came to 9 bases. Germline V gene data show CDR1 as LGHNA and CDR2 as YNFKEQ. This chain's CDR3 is CASSQASTGTDTQYF. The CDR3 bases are TGTGCCAGCAGCCAAGCATCGACAGGCACAGATACGCAGTATTTT.

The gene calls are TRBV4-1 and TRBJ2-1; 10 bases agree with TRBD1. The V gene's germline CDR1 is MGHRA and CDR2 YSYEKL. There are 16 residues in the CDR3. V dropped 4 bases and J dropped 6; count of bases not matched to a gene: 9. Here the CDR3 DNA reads TGCGCCAGCAGCCTAACCGGGACAGGGGTGATCAATGAGCAGTTCTTC. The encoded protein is CASSLTGTGVINEQFF.

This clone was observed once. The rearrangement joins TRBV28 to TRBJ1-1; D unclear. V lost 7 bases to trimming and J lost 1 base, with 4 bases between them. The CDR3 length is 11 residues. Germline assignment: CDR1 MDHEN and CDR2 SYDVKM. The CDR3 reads CASTRNTEAFF. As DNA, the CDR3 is TGTGCCAGCACCCGGAACACTGAAGCTTTCTTT.

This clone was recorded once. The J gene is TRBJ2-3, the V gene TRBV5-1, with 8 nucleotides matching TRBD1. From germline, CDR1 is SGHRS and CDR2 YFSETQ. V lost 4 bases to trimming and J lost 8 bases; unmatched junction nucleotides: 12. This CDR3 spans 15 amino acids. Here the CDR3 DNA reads TGCGCCAGCAGCAACAGGGGGTATAATTCAGCTACGCAGTATTTT. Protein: CASSNRGYNSATQYF.

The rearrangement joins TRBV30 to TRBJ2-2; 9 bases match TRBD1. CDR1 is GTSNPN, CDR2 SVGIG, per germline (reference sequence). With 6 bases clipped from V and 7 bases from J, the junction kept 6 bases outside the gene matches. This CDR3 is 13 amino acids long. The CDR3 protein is CACAGQGYGELFF. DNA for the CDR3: TGTGCCTGTGCTGGACAGGGGTACGGGGAGCTGTTTTTT.

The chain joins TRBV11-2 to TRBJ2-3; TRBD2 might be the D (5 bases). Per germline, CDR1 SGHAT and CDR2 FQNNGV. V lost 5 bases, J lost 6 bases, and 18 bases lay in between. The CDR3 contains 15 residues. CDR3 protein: CASSIRSSLVDTQYF. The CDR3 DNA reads TGTGCCAGCAGCATACGGTCTAGCTTAGTCGATACGCAGTATTTT.

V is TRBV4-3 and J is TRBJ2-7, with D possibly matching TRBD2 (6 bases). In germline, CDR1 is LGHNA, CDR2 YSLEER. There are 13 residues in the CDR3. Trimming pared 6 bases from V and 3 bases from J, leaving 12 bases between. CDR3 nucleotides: TGCGCCAGCAGTAGATTGGGGGGCTACGAGCAGTACTTC. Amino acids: CASSRLGGYEQYF.

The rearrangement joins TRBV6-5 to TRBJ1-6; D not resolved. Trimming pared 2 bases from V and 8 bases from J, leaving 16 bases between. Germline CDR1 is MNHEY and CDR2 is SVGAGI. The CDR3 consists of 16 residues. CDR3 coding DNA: TGTGCCAGCAGTTACCAGCAGTGGGAAGCGGATTCACCCCTCCACTTT. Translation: CASSYQQWEADSPLHF.

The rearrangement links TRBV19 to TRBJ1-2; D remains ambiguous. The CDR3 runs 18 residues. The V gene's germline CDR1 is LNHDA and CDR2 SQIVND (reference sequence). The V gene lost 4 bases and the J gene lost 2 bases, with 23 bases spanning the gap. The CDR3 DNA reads TGTGCCAGTAGTACCCACCCCCCGGGAATGGGAGGGAACTATGGCTACACCTTC. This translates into CASSTHPPGMGGNYGYTF.

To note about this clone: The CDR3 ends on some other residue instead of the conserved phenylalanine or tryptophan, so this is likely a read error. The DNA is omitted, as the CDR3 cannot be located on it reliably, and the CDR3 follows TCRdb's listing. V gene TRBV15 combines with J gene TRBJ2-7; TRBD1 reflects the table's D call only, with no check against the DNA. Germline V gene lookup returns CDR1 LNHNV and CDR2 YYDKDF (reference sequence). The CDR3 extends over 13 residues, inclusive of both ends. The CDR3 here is CATSREPGTPYTL.

The DNA for the CDR3 is TGTGCCAGCAGTTACAGGGGTCCCTATGAGGGCTACACCTTC. Translated, it gives CASSYRGPYEGYTF. This chain uses TRBV6-5 with TRBJ1-2; a possible D gene is TRBD1 (5 bases). The CDR3 has 14 residues. Between the trimmed V and J ends, which lost 2 bases and 8 bases, there was a span of 15 bases. Germline loops: CDR1 MNHEY, CDR2 SVGAGI.

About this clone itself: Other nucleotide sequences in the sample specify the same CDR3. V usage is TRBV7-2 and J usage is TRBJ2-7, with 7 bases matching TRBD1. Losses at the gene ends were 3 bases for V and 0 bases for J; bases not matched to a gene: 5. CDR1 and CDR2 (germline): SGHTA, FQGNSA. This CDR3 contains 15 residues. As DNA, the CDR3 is TGTGCCAGCAGCTTCCGGGACAGTCGCTCCTACGAGCAGTACTTC. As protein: CASSFRDSRSYEQYF.

The DNA of the CDR3 is TGCAGCGTAGATATTCTAGAGACGGAGACCCAGTACTTC. The encoded protein is CSVDILETETQYF. The chain is built from TRBV29-1 and TRBJ2-5; D unclear. Per the germline V gene, CDR1 is SQVTM and CDR2 is ANQGSEA. The CDR3 contains 13 residues. The germline V and J ends were trimmed by 6 bases and 5 bases, with 16 bases remaining between them.

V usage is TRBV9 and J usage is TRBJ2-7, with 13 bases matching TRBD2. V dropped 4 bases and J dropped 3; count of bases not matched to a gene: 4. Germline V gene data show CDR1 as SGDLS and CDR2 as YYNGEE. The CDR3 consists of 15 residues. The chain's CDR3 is CASSPRLAGGYEQYF. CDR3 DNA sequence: TGTGCCAGCAGCCCTAGACTAGCGGGAGGCTACGAGCAGTACTTC.

This CDR3 is CSVDRAGGPNEQFF. Written as DNA, the CDR3 is TGCAGCGTTGACCGAGCGGGGGGCCCCAATGAGCAGTTCTTC. The rearrangement joins TRBV29-1 to TRBJ2-1, with 9 bases matching TRBD2. Germline lookup yields CDR1 SQVTM and CDR2 ANQGSEA. This CDR3 is 14 amino acids long. The V gene end was trimmed by 3 bases and the J gene end by 6 bases; junction bases not matched to a gene: 6.

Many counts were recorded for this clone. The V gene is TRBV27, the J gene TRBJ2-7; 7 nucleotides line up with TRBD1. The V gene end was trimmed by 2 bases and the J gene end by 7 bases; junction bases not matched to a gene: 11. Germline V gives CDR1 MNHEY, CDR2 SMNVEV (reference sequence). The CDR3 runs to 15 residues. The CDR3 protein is CASSLSPTGISEQYF. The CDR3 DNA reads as TGTGCCAGCAGTTTAAGCCCGACAGGGATAAGTGAGCAGTACTTC.

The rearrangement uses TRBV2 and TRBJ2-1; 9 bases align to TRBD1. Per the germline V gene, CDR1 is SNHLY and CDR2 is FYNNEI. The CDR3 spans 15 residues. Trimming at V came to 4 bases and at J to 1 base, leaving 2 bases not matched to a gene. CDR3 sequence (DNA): TGTGCCAGCAGTGTTGGACAGGGGTCCTACAATGAGCAGTTCTTC. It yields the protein CASSVGQGSYNEQFF.

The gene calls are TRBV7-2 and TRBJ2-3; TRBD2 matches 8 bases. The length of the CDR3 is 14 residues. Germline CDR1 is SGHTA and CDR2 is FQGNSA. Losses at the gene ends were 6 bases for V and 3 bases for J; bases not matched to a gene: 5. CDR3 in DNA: TGTGCCAGCAGACCGGGAGGGCGTACAGATACGCAGTATTTT. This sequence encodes CASRPGGRTDTQYF.

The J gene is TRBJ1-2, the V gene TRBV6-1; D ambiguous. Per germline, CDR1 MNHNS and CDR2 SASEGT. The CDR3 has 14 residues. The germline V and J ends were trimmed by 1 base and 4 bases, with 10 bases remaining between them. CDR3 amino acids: CASSEGPGSYGYTF. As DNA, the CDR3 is TGTGCCAGCAGTGAAGGCCCGGGGAGCTATGGCTACACCTTC.